A selection of T cell receptor beta chains follows, all from one sample in a study of control samples from healthy donors and cancer patients. The data were produced by immunoSEQ multiplex PCR, yet TCRdb's version contains in-frame clones alone and is incomplete. The table records around 85,000 clones, about 89% of them present only once. Material: blood. The source of these receptors is an older woman in good health. Each CDR3 is given with its conserved first and last residue. The D gene is left open where the match is weak. Size is omitted from some rows. Given values are once, few, many or a class for expanded clones.

V	D	J	size	CDR3	DNA
TRBV4-1	-	TRBJ1-3	-	CASSRLLSGSGNTIYF	TGCGCCAGCAGCCGACTGCTGTCGGGCTCTGGAAACACCATATATTTT
TRBV5-1	-	TRBJ1-1	-	CASSPGGHSTEAFF	TGCGCCAGCAGCCCGGGAGGACATTCAACTGAAGCTTTCTTT
TRBV28	-	TRBJ1-3	-	CASSLGAGGNTIYF	TGTGCCAGCAGTTTAGGGGCGGGTGGAAACACCATATATTTT
TRBV7-2	-	TRBJ2-1	-	CASSLGRGGSYNEQFF	TGTGCCAGCAGCTTAGGTAGAGGGGGGTCCTACAATGAGCAGTTCTTC
TRBV3-1/TRBV3-2	-	TRBJ2-7	-	CASSPPEGHYEQYF	TGTGCCAGCAGCCCCCCGGAGGGTCACTACGAGCAGTACTTC
TRBV7-3	-	TRBJ2-3	-	CASSLTALATDTQYF	TGTGCCAGCAGCTTAACGGCGTTAGCCACAGATACGCAGTATTTT
TRBV6-5	-	TRBJ1-6	-	CASSYPVPNSPLHF	TGTGCCAGCAGTTACCCCGTTCCTAATTCACCCCTCCACTTT
TRBV7-9	TRBD2	TRBJ2-7	-	CASSLSPTSGTYEQYF	TGTGCCAGCAGCTTATCCCCTACTAGCGGGACGTACGAGCAGTACTTC
TRBV27	-	TRBJ1-1	-	CASSSIREGTEAFF	TGTGCCAGCAGTTCGATACGAGAGGGCACTGAAGCTTTCTTT
TRBV28	TRBD2	TRBJ2-2	once	CASSLGPGLATGELFF	TGTGCCAGCAGTTTAGGTCCGGGACTAGCAACCGGGGAGCTGTTTTTT
TRBV7-9	-	TRBJ2-3	-	CASSPGTSSLGGDTQYF	TGTGCCAGCAGCCCGGGAACTAGCTCCCTTGGAGGAGATACGCAGTATTTT
TRBV5-4	-	TRBJ1-2	-	CASSLEAATNYGYTF	TGTGCCAGCAGCTTGGAGGCAGCCACTAACTATGGCTACACCTTC
TRBV27	-	TRBJ1-6	-	CASSQDRSSYNSPLHF	TGTGCCAGCAGTCAAGACAGATCCTCCTATAATTCACCCCTCCACTTT
TRBV6-2/TRBV6-3	-	TRBJ2-1	-	CASSYPGSTGFETAVDEQFF	TGTGCCAGCAGTTACCCCGGCAGTACGGGGTTCGAAACCGCCGTGGATGAGCAGTTCTTC
TRBV2	-	TRBJ2-1	-	CASSMGPNNEQFF	TGTGCCAGCAGTATGGGACCCAACAATGAGCAGTTCTTC
TRBV6-6	TRBD1	TRBJ2-2	-	CASSSDDRAVTGELFF	TGTGCCAGCAGTTCAGATGACAGGGCGGTCACCGGGGAGCTGTTTTTT
TRBV5-1	TRBD1	TRBJ2-5	-	CASSARTGEETQYF	TGCGCCAGCAGCGCTAGGACAGGTGAAGAGACCCAGTACTTC
TRBV27	-	TRBJ1-5	-	CASSLYREDQPQHF	TGTGCCAGCAGTTTATACAGGGAGGATCAGCCCCAGCATTTT
TRBV9	-	TRBJ2-2	-	CASSVGEYTGELFF	TGTGCCAGCAGCGTAGGCGAATACACCGGGGAGCTGTTTTTT
TRBV3-1/TRBV3-2	TRBD2	TRBJ2-1	once	CASSQVGGGGYNEQFF	TGTGCCAGCAGCCAAGTTGGCGGGGGGGGCTACAATGAGCAGTTCTTC
TRBV2	TRBD1	TRBJ2-7	-	CATSEQGTYEQYF	TGTGCCACCTCTGAACAGGGGACCTACGAGCAGTACTTC
TRBV4-1	TRBD1	TRBJ2-7	-	CASSQGSTGVGYEQYF	TGCGCCAGCAGCCAAGGGTCGACAGGGGTGGGCTACGAGCAGTACTTC
TRBV6-2/TRBV6-3	-	TRBJ1-3	-	CASSYLGRSGNTIYF	TGTGCCAGCAGTTACCTGGGACGCTCTGGAAACACCATATATTTT
TRBV6-1	-	TRBJ2-4	-	CASSEDSPWLAKNIQYF	TGTGCCAGCAGTGAAGACTCCCCATGGCTAGCCAAAAACATTCAGTACTTC
TRBV24-1	TRBD2	TRBJ2-2	-	CATSDLRTSGSKGPNTGELFF	TGTGCCACCAGTGATTTGAGGACTAGCGGGAGTAAGGGGCCGAACACCGGGGAGCTGTTTTTT
TRBV6-6	-	TRBJ1-2	-	CASSYGPVYSNYGYTF	TGTGCCAGCAGTTACGGCCCAGTATACTCTAACTATGGCTACACCTTC
TRBV5-1	-	TRBJ2-2	once	CASSLPGELFF	TGCGCCAGCAGCTTGCCGGGGGAGCTGTTTTTT
TRBV9	-	TRBJ2-2	-	CASSVTPLRVTGELFF	TGTGCCAGCAGCGTCACCCCATTACGGGTCACCGGGGAGCTGTTTTTT
TRBV5-1	-	TRBJ1-6	-	CASRNGGEVNSPLHF	TGCGCCAGCAGAAATGGGGGGGAAGTTAATTCACCCCTCCACTTT
TRBV4-3	-	TRBJ1-1	-	CASSQAWTRTEAFF	TGCGCCAGCAGCCAAGCTTGGACGCGGACCGAAGCTTTCTTT
TRBV5-5	-	TRBJ1-2	few	CASSPEFYGYTF	TGTGCCAGCAGCCCAGAGTTCTATGGCTACACCTTC
TRBV9	-	TRBJ2-1	few	CASSVGGAPNEQFF	TGTGCCAGCAGCGTAGGCGGGGCCCCCAATGAGCAGTTCTTC
TRBV19	-	TRBJ1-5	-	CAKPRTQHF	TGTGCCAAACCCCGGACCCAGCATTTT
TRBV2	TRBD1	TRBJ2-2	-	CASRSRQGGTGELFF	TGTGCCAGCAGATCCCGACAGGGGGGGACCGGGGAGCTGTTTTTT
TRBV7-7	-	TRBJ1-1	once	CASSAGVGTEAFF	TGTGCTAGCAGCGCAGGGGTTGGCACTGAAGCTTTCTTT
TRBV3-1/TRBV3-2	TRBD2	TRBJ2-5	once	CASSQEVGLGRETQYF	TGTGCCAGCAGCCAAGAGGTGGGACTAGGGCGCGAGACCCAGTACTTC
TRBV10-3	-	TRBJ1-1	-	CAISESGSLGTEAFF	TGTGCCATCAGTGAGTCGGGTAGCCTGGGGACTGAAGCTTTCTTT
TRBV28	-	TRBJ1-5	-	CASSTPGFSNQPQHF	TGTGCCAGCAGTACCCCGGGATTTAGCAATCAGCCCCAGCATTTT
TRBV13	TRBD1	TRBJ1-3	few	CASSSGTGGSGNTIYF	TGTGCCAGCAGCTCCGGGACAGGGGGCTCTGGAAACACCATATATTTT
TRBV29-1	-	TRBJ2-1	few	CSVEGYDNNEQFF	TGCAGCGTTGAGGGTTACGATAACAATGAGCAGTTCTTC
TRBV5-8	-	TRBJ2-5	-	CASSSAGDIRTQYF	TGTGCCAGCAGCTCGGCAGGCGACATTAGGACCCAGTACTTC
TRBV19	-	TRBJ1-1	once	CASSQRRAFF	TGTGCCAGTAGTCAACGGCGGGCTTTCTTT
TRBV5-1	TRBD2	TRBJ2-1	-	CASSEDSGSYNEQFF	TGCGCCAGCAGCGAGGATAGCGGGTCCTACAATGAGCAGTTCTTC
TRBV5-1	-	TRBJ2-2	-	CASSNNQGIGELFF	TGCGCCAGCAGCAACAATCAGGGAATCGGGGAGCTGTTTTTT
TRBV6-5	TRBD1	TRBJ1-1	-	CASRKTGVGTEAFF	TGTGCCAGCAGAAAGACAGGGGTGGGGACTGAAGCTTTCTTT
TRBV4-3	-	TRBJ2-5	-	CASSQVLDARQTQYF	TGCGCCAGCAGCCAAGTTCTGGACGCTCGTCAGACCCAGTACTTC
TRBV11-2	-	TRBJ2-2	-	CASSPLTNTGELFF	TGTGCCAGCAGCCCCTTAACAAACACCGGGGAGCTGTTTTTT
TRBV3-1/TRBV3-2	-	TRBJ2-2	few	CASSWGNLNTGELFF	TGTGCCAGCAGTTGGGGGAATCTGAACACCGGGGAGCTGTTTTTT
TRBV5-1	TRBD1	TRBJ1-1	-	CASSRQGDTEAFF	TGCGCCAGCAGCCGACAGGGGGACACTGAAGCTTTCTTT
TRBV10-3	TRBD2	TRBJ2-7	-	CAISESSGRVLYEQYF	TGTGCCATCAGTGAGTCAAGCGGGAGGGTCCTCTACGAGCAGTACTTC
TRBV6-5	TRBD1	TRBJ1-4	-	CASRDRGSSEKLFF	TGTGCCAGCAGGGACAGGGGGTCAAGTGAAAAACTGTTTTTT
TRBV2	-	TRBJ2-5	-	CASRNGPQEVEETQYF	TGTGCCAGCAGGAATGGCCCCCAGGAGGTGGAAGAGACCCAGTACTTC
TRBV5-1	-	TRBJ1-1	-	CASSGTNTNTEAFF	TGCGCCAGCAGCGGGACTAACACGAACACTGAAGCTTTCTTT
TRBV2	-	TRBJ1-5	-	CASSDGGNQPQHF	TGTGCCAGCAGTGACGGCGGCAATCAGCCCCAGCATTTT
TRBV5-6	-	TRBJ2-7	-	CASSTNYEQYF	TGTGCCAGTAGCACGAACTACGAGCAGTACTTC
TRBV19	TRBD1	TRBJ2-1	-	CASSINRGSEQFF	TGTGCCAGTAGTATTAACAGGGGCAGTGAGCAGTTCTTC
TRBV19	-	TRBJ2-3	once	CASSIRLSTDTQYF	TGTGCCAGTAGTATACGCCTTAGCACAGATACGCAGTATTTT
TRBV7-9	-	TRBJ2-3	-	CASSRTTDTQYF	TGTGCCAGCAGCAGAACCACAGATACGCAGTATTTT
TRBV7-9	TRBD1	TRBJ1-3	few	CASSPRTGSGGNTIYF	TGTGCCAGCAGCCCCCGGACAGGGAGTGGAGGAAACACCATATATTTT
TRBV7-9	-	TRBJ1-1	-	CASSFGREELAFF	TGTGCCAGCAGCTTTGGCAGGGAGGAGTTGGCTTTCTTT